This entry is about one T cell receptor (beta chain). Its target is unknown. The record originates from a study of Graves' ophthalmopathy and Graves' hyperthyroidism. Regarding the study as a whole: A model of 13 signatures distinguished ophthalmopathy from stable hyperthyroidism at 85% to 90% sensitivity and about 80% specificity.

Germline V gene data show CDR1 as MNHEY and CDR2 as SMNVEV (reference sequence). V shed 3 bases and J shed 6 bases, with 12 bases lying between them. The CDR3 has 13 residues. Reliance was placed on clinical symptoms, serum thyroxine, TRAb, thyroid ultrasound and orbital computed tomography for diagnosis. Transcripts of RNA were the source for amplifying TCR beta CDR3 regions. First-round RT-PCR with HTBI primers preceded a second-round multiplex PCR. TCRdb re-derived calls from the multiplex PCR reads in MiXCR, one entry per CDR3 protein. The sample lists around 1,200,000 distinct CDR3 sequences, approximately 35% occurring once.

This clonotype was obtained from an adult man with Graves' hyperthyroidism. The sample comprised peripheral blood or thyroid tissue (not recorded which). The rearrangement uses TRBV27 and TRBJ2-7; D is uncertain. This CDR3 reads CASSLSFRFEQYF. The CDR3 nucleotides read TGTGCCAGCAGTTTGAGCTTTCGGTTCGAGCAGTACTTC.